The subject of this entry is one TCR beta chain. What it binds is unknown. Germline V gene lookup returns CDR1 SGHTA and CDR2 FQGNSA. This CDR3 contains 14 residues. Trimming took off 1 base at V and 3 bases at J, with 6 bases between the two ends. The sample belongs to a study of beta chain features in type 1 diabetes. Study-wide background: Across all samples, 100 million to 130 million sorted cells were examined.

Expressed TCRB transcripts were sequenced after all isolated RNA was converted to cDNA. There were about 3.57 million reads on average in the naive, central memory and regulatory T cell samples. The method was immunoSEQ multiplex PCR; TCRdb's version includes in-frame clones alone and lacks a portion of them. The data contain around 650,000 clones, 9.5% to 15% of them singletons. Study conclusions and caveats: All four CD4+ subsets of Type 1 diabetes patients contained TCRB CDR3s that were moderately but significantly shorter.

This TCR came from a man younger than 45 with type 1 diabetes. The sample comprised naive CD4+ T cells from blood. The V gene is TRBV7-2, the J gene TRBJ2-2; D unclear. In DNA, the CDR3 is TGTGCCAGCAGCTTAGGCACGGACACCGGGGAGCTGTTTTTT. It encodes CASSLGTDTGELFF.